Each of the 6 T cell receptor beta chains below was sequenced from the same sample in a study of T cell clones after liver transplantation. The assay was immunoSEQ multiplex PCR, and TCRdb's table has in-frame clones only and misses some. The sample holds about 74,000 clones; roughly 80% are singletons and the top ten take roughly 0.54%. The sample consisted of CD4+ T cells from blood, taken before liver transplant. The receptor set was obtained from a human donor who received a liver transplant.

The chain joins TRBV7-9 to TRBJ1-4, with no clear D. Germline V lookup: CDR1 SEHNR, CDR2 FQNEAQ (reference sequence). The CDR3 has 14 residues. Trimming removed 5 bases at V and 0 bases at J, with 7 bases between. The CDR3 region is CASSLHSTNEKLFF. The CDR3 region has the DNA TGTGCCAGCAGCCTTCACTCAACTAATGAAAAACTGTTTTTT.

This clone has only a few counts. The chain recombines TRBV30 with TRBJ1-2, with D uncertain. Trimming cost V 3 bases and J 4 bases, with 6 bases left between them. CDR1 and CDR2 from the germline V gene are GTSNPN and SVGIG (reference sequence). This CDR3 region has 11 residues. CDR3 sequence (DNA): TGTGCCTGGAGCGCCCGCTATGGCTACACCTTC. Residues: CAWSARYGYTF.

This chain links TRBV11-2 with TRBJ1-5; D possibly corresponds to TRBD1 (6 bases). Looked up from germline, CDR1 is SGHAT and CDR2 is FQNNGV. The CDR3 totals 16 residues. With 5 bases removed from V and 5 bases from J, the gap between germline ends came to 19 bases. This CDR3 is CASSHRVVGGHQPQHF. The CDR3 bases are TGTGCCAGCAGCCACAGGGTGGTGGGTGGGCATCAGCCCCAGCATTTT.

This chain links TRBV5-8 with TRBJ2-2; possible D gene TRBD1, 5 bases. The germline V and J ends were trimmed by 3 bases and 7 bases, with 10 bases remaining between them. This CDR3 is 13 amino acids long. Germline-derived CDR1 and CDR2 are SGHTS and YDEGEE. CDR3 region: CASSSRANGELFF. The CDR3 nucleotides read TGTGCCAGCAGCTCCAGGGCGAACGGGGAGCTGTTTTTT. The full variable domain, rest sourced from reference TRBV5-8 and TRBJ2-2, is EAGVTQSPTHLIKTRGQQATLRCSPISGHTSVYWYQQALGLGLQFLLWYDEGEERNRGNFPPRFSGRQFPNYSSELNVNALELEDSALYLCASSSRANGELFFGEGSRLTVL.

The gene calls are TRBV9 and TRBJ2-7, with TRBD2 matching over 9 bases. The CDR3 loop spans 15 amino acids. In germline, CDR1 is SGDLS, CDR2 YYNGEE. V lost 5 bases and J lost 7; bases outside the gene matches: 13. CDR3 region: CASRGGTSRSYEQYF. In nucleotides, the CDR3 is TGTGCCAGCAGAGGAGGGACTAGCCGGTCGTATGAGCAGTACTTC.

The rearrangement links TRBV28 to TRBJ1-2; D is unclear. The germline CDR1 and CDR2 sequences are MDHEN and SYDVKM. The V and J ends lost 8 bases and 4 bases respectively, with 11 bases between them. The CDR3 covers 12 residues. CDR3 loop: CASQGSFYGYTF. The CDR3 coding sequence is TGTGCCAGCCAAGGGAGTTTCTATGGCTACACCTTC.